A selection of T cell receptor beta chains follows, all from one sample in a study of CD4 T cell repertoires in COVID-19. Sequenced by immunoSEQ multiplex PCR; TCRdb stores in-frame clones only, minus some. The sample gives about 22,000 clones, around 87% of which show up once; almost 0.6% is in the top ten. Sequencing used central memory CD4+ T cells from blood, obtained before the COVID-19 pandemic. These TCRs come from a human donor who had COVID-19. The CDR3 runs from the conserved cysteine through the conserved F or W. D genes are given only for firm matches. Not every row has a clone size; where given, it reads once, few, many or a size class.

-	TRBV6-5	-	TRBJ2-7	TGTGCCAGCAGGCGCCTAGTCGATAGAAAACCGGAGTACTTC	CASRRLVDRKPEYF
-	TRBV28	TRBD1	TRBJ1-4	TGTGCCAGCAGCCAACCTACAGGGGCCGCAAATGAAAAACTGTTTTTT	CASSQPTGAANEKLFF
-	TRBV28	TRBD1	TRBJ2-7	TGTGCCAGCAGTCCCGGGACAGGGGCCTACGAGCAGTACTTC	CASSPGTGAYEQYF
-	TRBV6-5	-	TRBJ1-5	TGTGCCAGCAGTTATCAGGGGCCCGATCAGCCCCAGCATTTT	CASSYQGPDQPQHF
-	TRBV29-1	-	TRBJ1-1	TGCAGCGTTGAAGTTTGGGGGGGCCGCCACTCCTTT	CSVEVWGGRHSF
-	TRBV5-3	-	TRBJ1-1	TGTGCCAGAGATGGGACACCCGAAAACATGAACACTGAAGCTTTCTTT	CARDGTPENMNTEAFF
-	TRBV28	-	TRBJ1-3	TGTGCCAGCAGTTTAACAGGGACCTCGGGAAACACCATATATTTT	CASSLTGTSGNTIYF
few	TRBV15	TRBD1	TRBJ1-3	TGTGCCACCAGCAGGGACAGGGCTGGAAACACCATATATTTT	CATSRDRAGNTIYF
-	TRBV5-1	-	TRBJ2-1	TGCGCCAGCAGCGGGGGCGGATACAATGAGCAGTTCTTC	CASSGGGYNEQFF
few	TRBV10-3	-	TRBJ2-3	TGTGCCATCAGGATACAGGTCACAGATACGCAGTATTTT	CAIRIQVTDTQYF
once	TRBV5-1	-	TRBJ2-3	TGCGCCAGCAGCCCTATCGGTCGAGAGAGCACAGATACGCAGTATTTT	CASSPIGRESTDTQYF
-	TRBV28	TRBD1	TRBJ1-1	TGTGCCAGCAGGGGAATGGGGACAGAGAACACTGAAGCTTTCTTT	CASRGMGTENTEAFF
-	TRBV4-2	TRBD1	TRBJ1-3	TGTGCCAGCAGCCAAGAGACGACAGGACAGGTGGGAAACACCATATATTTT	CASSQETTGQVGNTIYF
-	TRBV7-2	-	TRBJ2-7	TGTGCCAGCAGCTCCGGGACACCAATCTACGAGCAGTACTTC	CASSSGTPIYEQYF
-	TRBV7-8	TRBD2	TRBJ2-3	TGTGCCAGCGCTCGTGGTCGTCTAGCGGGAAGCACAGATACGCAGTATTTT	CASARGRLAGSTDTQYF
-	TRBV29-1	-	TRBJ1-3	TGCAGCGTTGCAGGAACTGGAAACACCATATATTTT	CSVAGTGNTIYF
-	TRBV11-2	TRBD2	TRBJ2-7	TGTGCCAGCAGCCAAGGTGAGAAAGGGACTACGGGCCCCTACGAGCAGTACTTC	CASSQGEKGTTGPYEQYF
-	TRBV7-9	TRBD1	TRBJ1-4	TGTGCCAGCAGCTGGACAGGTGATAATGAAAAACTGTTTTTT	CASSWTGDNEKLFF
-	TRBV6-5	-	TRBJ1-2	TGTGCCAGCAGTACTCTCTCTCGCGGGGAGGCTGGCTACACCTTC	CASSTLSRGEAGYTF
once	TRBV5-5	TRBD2	TRBJ2-5	TGTGCCAGCAGCCCCGGGACTAGCGGGGGAAACCTCATTTTCCGAGAGACCCAGTACTTC	CASSPGTSGGNLIFRETQYF
-	TRBV5-1	-	TRBJ1-1	TGCGCCAGCAGCTTAAGGACAGCGAACACTGAAGCTTTCTTT	CASSLRTANTEAFF
-	TRBV2	TRBD1	TRBJ1-1	TGTGCCAGCAGTGGGAACAGGGGAAACACTGAAGCTTTCTTT	CASSGNRGNTEAFF
-	TRBV7-9	-	TRBJ1-2	TGTGCCAGCAGCTTAGGACAGACCACGTACTATGGCTACACCTTC	CASSLGQTTYYGYTF
-	TRBV5-1	TRBD2	TRBJ2-2	TGCGCCAGCAGTTGGACTAGCGGGAGTTCCGGGGAGCTGTTTTTT	CASSWTSGSSGELFF
-	TRBV27	TRBD2	TRBJ2-1	TGTGCCAGCAGTTTATCTAGCGGGGGACCCTCCTACAATGAGCAGTTCTTC	CASSLSSGGPSYNEQFF
-	TRBV27	TRBD1	TRBJ2-7	TGTGCCAGCAGTCTTAGGTGGCCAGACAGGGGCTACGAGCAGTACTTC	CASSLRWPDRGYEQYF
-	TRBV6-1	-	TRBJ1-4	TGTGCCAGCAGTGTCCAGGGATTTCATGAAAAACTGTTTTTT	CASSVQGFHEKLFF
-	TRBV5-1	TRBD1	TRBJ2-2	TGCGCCAGCAGCTTGGGACAGGGCTCGAACGGGGAGCTGTTTTTT	CASSLGQGSNGELFF
-	TRBV7-8	-	TRBJ2-7	TGTGCCAGCAGCCCACAGGAATGGTTCCCCGAGCAGTACTTC	CASSPQEWFPEQYF
few	TRBV7-9	TRBD2	TRBJ2-2	TGTGCCAGCAGCCCTACCCGACTAGCGGGGGGCTACACCGGGGAGCTGTTTTTT	CASSPTRLAGGYTGELFF
-	TRBV2	TRBD1	TRBJ1-5	TGTGCCAGCAGTACCGGGACAGGTGGTCAGCCCCAGCATTTT	CASSTGTGGQPQHF
-	TRBV20-1	-	TRBJ1-1	TGCAGTGCTCTGAAGAGGGCTGAAGCTTTCTTT	CSALKRAEAFF
-	TRBV19	TRBD1	TRBJ1-2	TGTGCCAGTAGGCCACGGACAGGACACTATGGCTACACCTTC	CASRPRTGHYGYTF
-	TRBV6-6	TRBD2	TRBJ2-3	TGTGCCAGCAGTCGCAATAGCGGGGGGGTTTCGGCGCAGTATTTT	CASSRNSGGVSAQYF
-	TRBV28	TRBD1	TRBJ1-2	TGTGCCAGCAGTCTCACAATGGACAGGGCCTATGGCTACACCTTC	CASSLTMDRAYGYTF
-	TRBV7-6	-	TRBJ1-3	TGTGCCAGCAGCTTAGCTGGAGGACCCTCTGGAAACACCATATATTTT	CASSLAGGPSGNTIYF
-	TRBV15	-	TRBJ2-5	TGTGCCACCAGCAGAGAGGCGGGGTCCGAGACCCAGTACTTC	CATSREAGSETQYF
-	TRBV29-1	-	TRBJ2-4	TGCAGCGTTGCAGGAAGTTTAGCCAAAAACATTCAGTACTTC	CSVAGSLAKNIQYF
-	TRBV4-1	TRBD1	TRBJ1-2	TGCGCCAGCAGCCAGGACGACAGGGGAGGGGTCTATGGCTACACCTTC	CASSQDDRGGVYGYTF
-	TRBV6-7	TRBD1	TRBJ1-2	TGTGCCAGCAGTTCGGACAGGGCCACCTATGGCTACACCTTC	CASSSDRATYGYTF
-	TRBV6-1	-	TRBJ1-5	TGTGCCAGCAGTGACAGGGTACAGGCGGGGAATCAGCCCCAGCATTTT	CASSDRVQAGNQPQHF
once	TRBV28	TRBD1	TRBJ2-7	TGTGCCAGCAGTCCGTCTACAGGGGCCAGCTCCTACGAGCAGTACTTC	CASSPSTGASSYEQYF
-	TRBV27	-	TRBJ1-5	TGTGCCAGCAGTTTTCTAGTTTCGGTGCAGAATGGTCAGCCCCAGCATTTT	CASSFLVSVQNGQPQHF
-	TRBV10-2	TRBD2	TRBJ2-3	TGCGCCAGCAGTGAGTCTTGGCTAGCGGAGACAGATACGCAGTATTTT	CASSESWLAETDTQYF
-	TRBV5-5	TRBD2	TRBJ2-1	TGTGCCAGCAGCATGGGACTAGCGGGAGGGCCGGGCTCCTACAATGAGCAGTTCTTC	CASSMGLAGGPGSYNEQFF
-	TRBV15	-	TRBJ1-3	TGTGCCACCAGCAGAGATTCACTCTCTGGAAACACCATATATTTT	CATSRDSLSGNTIYF
-	TRBV5-8	-	TRBJ2-7	TGTGCCAGCAGCTTGACCCAGGTTTACGAGCAGTACTTC	CASSLTQVYEQYF
once	TRBV5-1	TRBD1	TRBJ2-2	TGCGCCAGCACTTCGGGACAGGAATCGAACACCGGGGAGCTGTTTTTT	CASTSGQESNTGELFF
-	TRBV6-1	-	TRBJ1-1	TGTGCCAGCAGTGCGCGAGAGAACACTGAAGCTTTCTTT	CASSARENTEAFF
once	TRBV18	TRBD1	TRBJ1-2	TGTGCCAGCTCACCATATACAGGGGTGAGGGGCTACACCTTC	CASSPYTGVRGYTF
-	TRBV5-6	TRBD1	TRBJ2-7	TGTGCCAGCAGCTTGGGGACAGGGGTTCGCGAGCAGTACTTC	CASSLGTGVREQYF
-	TRBV7-7	TRBD1	TRBJ2-5	TGTGCCAGCAGCCTAGGTGGTACAGGGGGAGAGACCCAGTACTTC	CASSLGGTGGETQYF
-	TRBV7-3	TRBD2	TRBJ2-3	TGTGCCAGCAGCCCTACTAGCGGGGGGGCAAGACTGTATTTT	CASSPTSGGARLYF